The sequence of this TCR beta chain was determined in a study of T cells after yellow fever vaccination. Findings and caveats of the study: Across the CD4 and CD8 compartments, a small share of clonotypes was present in both. Weaker, the secondary response peaked sooner, at day 5 versus 15.

V lost 8 bases, J lost 4 bases, and 3 bases stayed unmatched. The CDR3 spans 14 residues. In TCRdb, the 5' RACE reads were re-called with MiXCR into one record per CDR3 protein. The top ten hold 11% to 15% of the sample, which has just under 600,000 distinct CDR3 sequences, roughly 14% seen once. Of note for this clonotype: Its antigen remains unknown.

This rearrangement joins TRBV12-3 or TRBV12-4 to TRBJ2-3; 13 nucleotides align to TRBD2. The clonotype comes from a man younger than 45 who received the YFV17D yellow fever vaccine. Sequenced here: PBMCs, sampled on the day of the yellow fever booster vaccination. The CDR3: CASLLAGGADTQYF. The CDR3 bases are TGTGCCAGCCTACTAGCGGGAGGGGCAGATACGCAGTATTTT.